A single sample gave rise to the 32 T cell receptor beta chains below, sequenced in a study of blood T cell repertoires in COVID-19. This table comes from immunoSEQ multiplex PCR, and its TCRdb copy is limited to in-frame clones, with some not included. The data hold 200,000 to 300,000 clones, with approximately 86% observed a single time. Sequencing input: PBMCs or T cells enriched from blood (not recorded which). The receptor source for this set is a woman aged 18 to 35 who had recovered from COVID-19.

The table lists this clone with a count of one. V and J are TRBV7-9 and TRBJ2-5; D may be TRBD1 (6 bases). V was trimmed by 2 bases and J by 4 bases, leaving 11 bases between them. The CDR3 spans 14 residues. The V gene's germline CDR1 is SEHNR and CDR2 FQNEAQ (reference sequence). CDR3 sequence reads: CASSLWVGAETQYF. The CDR3 coding sequence is TGTGCCAGCAGCTTATGGGTGGGGGCAGAGACCCAGTACTTC.

V is TRBV3-1 (or the pseudogene TRBV3-2) and J is TRBJ2-5; D not certain. Trimming removed 10 bases from V and 1 base from J, with 4 bases in between. The length of the CDR3 is 10 residues. Germline CDR1 is LGHDT and CDR2 is YNNKEL (reference sequence). The CDR3 here is CATFQETQYF. In nucleotides, the CDR3 is TGTGCCACCTTCCAAGAGACCCAGTACTTC.

This chain uses TRBV11-2 with TRBJ2-1, with a weak D call TRBD2 (7 bases). CDR1 is SGHAT, CDR2 FQNNGV, per germline. V was pared by 5 bases and J by 6 bases, with 20 bases between. The CDR3 consists of 16 residues. CDR3 coding DNA: TGTGCCAGCAGCCAAGGGGGAGCGGGAATAACCAATGAGCAGTTCTTC. Its protein product is CASSQGGAGITNEQFF. Supplemented by reference TRBV11-2 and TRBJ2-1, the full variable domain reads EAGVAQSPRYKIIEKRQSVAFWCNPISGHATLYWYQQILGQGPKLLIQFQNNGVVDDSQLPKDRFSAERLKGVDSTLKIQPAKLEDSAVYLCASSQGGAGITNEQFFGPGTRLTVL.

This chain links TRBV28 with TRBJ2-2, with D possibly TRBD2 on 6 matching bases. This CDR3 is 16 amino acids long. V shed 6 bases and J shed 5 bases, with 19 bases lying between them. In germline, CDR1 is MDHEN, CDR2 SYDVKM. CDR3 sequence: CASSPSSGVDTGELFF. DNA for the CDR3: TGTGCCAGCAGCCCATCCTCGGGGGTAGATACCGGGGAGCTGTTTTTT.

The rearrangement uses TRBV29-1 and TRBJ2-3; weak D call: TRBD1 (6 bases). The CDR3 has 14 residues. Trimming took 2 bases from V and 2 from J, leaving 11 bases between them. Germline CDR1 reads SQVTM; CDR2 reads ANQGSEA. The CDR3 protein is CSVENRGHTDTQYF. DNA of the CDR3: TGCAGCGTTGAAAACCGGGGACACACAGATACGCAGTATTTT.

The gene calls are TRBV4-2 and TRBJ1-6; a weak D match, TRBD1 (6 bases). The CDR3 runs 19 residues. Germline V lookup: CDR1 LGHNA, CDR2 YNFKEQ. V lost 4 bases and J 4 bases, leaving 23 bases between the germline ends. The CDR3 loop reads CASSLDLGVGAGYNSPLHF. In DNA form, the CDR3 reads TGTGCCAGCAGCCTGGATCTCGGGGTGGGGGCCGGTTATAATTCACCCCTCCACTTT.

The chain is built from TRBV5-1 and TRBJ2-7; tentative D call: TRBD2 (5 bases). The V and J ends lost 2 bases and 0 bases respectively, with 15 bases between them. This CDR3 has 16 residues. CDR1 is SGHRS and CDR2 is YFSETQ in the germline V gene. The CDR3 region is CASSLLTGIVSYEQYF. CDR3 coding DNA: TGCGCCAGCAGCTTATTAACGGGGATTGTCTCCTACGAGCAGTACTTC.

The chain links TRBV4-1 to TRBJ2-3; 8 nucleotides agree with TRBD2. Per the germline V gene, CDR1 is MGHRA and CDR2 is YSYEKL. Unmatched junction bases numbered 7, after V lost 0 bases and J lost 2 bases. The CDR3 is made up of 17 amino acids. The CDR3 coding sequence is TGCGCCAGCAGCCAAGATCAGGTTAGCGGGGCCACAGATACGCAGTATTTT. Encoded protein: CASSQDQVSGATDTQYF.

This clone was picked up a small number of times. This sample also contains other DNA sequences that code for the same CDR3. The V gene is TRBV20-1, the J gene TRBJ1-4, with 8 positions matching TRBD1. V shed 3 bases, J shed 8 bases, and the junction held 5 bases outside the gene matches. The CDR3 contains 13 residues. The V gene's germline CDR1 is DFQATT and CDR2 SNEGSKA (reference sequence). CDR3 amino acids: CSASGQGGEKLFF. The CDR3 region has the DNA TGCAGTGCTAGTGGACAGGGTGGAGAAAAACTGTTTTTT.

The genes are TRBV15 and TRBJ1-5; 7 bases agree with TRBD1. The CDR3 runs 17 residues. Trimming removed 1 base from V and 4 bases from J; junction bases left unmatched: 10. The germline CDR1 and CDR2 sequences are LNHNV and YYDKDF (reference sequence). The CDR3 sequence: CATSRGGTEDPNQPQHF. For the CDR3, the DNA is TGTGCCACCAGCAGAGGGGGGACAGAGGACCCTAATCAGCCCCAGCATTTT.

This CDR3 is CASSLWLAGGSTGELFF. The CDR3 DNA reads TGTGCCAGCAGCTTGTGGCTAGCGGGAGGGTCGACCGGGGAGCTGTTTTTT. J is TRBJ2-2 and V is TRBV5-8, with TRBD2 matching over 12 bases. The trim removed 1 base at V and 5 bases at J, leaving 6 bases unmatched. The CDR3 spans 17 residues. CDR1 is SGHTS, CDR2 YDEGEE, per germline.

The rearrangement joins TRBV11-2 to TRBJ1-2; tentatively, D is TRBD1 (6 bases). The CDR3 loop spans 15 amino acids. Germline CDR1 and CDR2: SGHAT and FQNNGV. The V and J ends lost 4 bases and 5 bases respectively, with 17 bases between them. CDR3 DNA sequence: TGTGCCAGCAGCTCGTACAGGGAGATAGAGTATGGCTACACCTTC. Amino acid sequence: CASSSYREIEYGYTF. Full variable domain (rest looked up from reference TRBV11-2 and TRBJ1-2): EAGVAQSPRYKIIEKRQSVAFWCNPISGHATLYWYQQILGQGPKLLIQFQNNGVVDDSQLPKDRFSAERLKGVDSTLKIQPAKLEDSAVYLCASSSYREIEYGYTFGSGTRLTVV.

The chain employs TRBV28 and TRBJ1-5; 8 bases align to TRBD1. Germline CDR1 and CDR2: MDHEN and SYDVKM. J was trimmed by 4 bases and V by 5 bases; bases with no gene match: 10. This CDR3 is 16 amino acids long. Written as DNA, the CDR3 is TGTGCCAGCAGTCATTTTGGTAGGACAGGGAATCAGCCCCAGCATTTT. It encodes CASSHFGRTGNQPQHF.

The J gene is TRBJ2-2, the V gene TRBV27; 9 bases are shared with TRBD2. V shed 5 bases, J shed 3 bases, and the junction held 7 bases outside the gene matches. The CDR3 runs to 16 residues. The germline V gene has CDR1 MNHEY and CDR2 SMNVEV (reference sequence). CDR3: CASSPISGGYTGELFF. The DNA of the CDR3 is TGTGCCAGCAGTCCGATTAGCGGGGGATACACCGGGGAGCTGTTTTTT.

This clone was observed a single time. The CDR3 region is CASSQAALAGGSYEQYF. DNA of the CDR3: TGCGCCAGCAGCCAAGCCGCGCTAGCGGGAGGTTCCTACGAGCAGTACTTC. V is TRBV4-1 and J is TRBJ2-7; 11 bases are shared with TRBD2. The CDR3 loop spans 17 amino acids. Trimming cost V 1 base and J 1 base; bases outside gene matches: 6. The V gene's germline CDR1 is MGHRA and CDR2 YSYEKL.

The gene calls are TRBV18 and TRBJ2-7, with D possibly TRBD1 on 6 matching bases. The germline V gene has CDR1 KGHSH and CDR2 LQKENI. V shed 1 base and J shed 2 bases, with 12 bases lying between them. The CDR3 runs 15 residues. The CDR3 sequence: CASSPRTVGAYEQYF. In DNA form, the CDR3 reads TGTGCCAGCTCACCACGGACAGTCGGGGCCTACGAGCAGTACTTC.

A few counts support this clone. This chain uses TRBV12-3 or TRBV12-4 with TRBJ2-1; perhaps TRBD2 as D (5 bases). This CDR3 contains 11 residues. Deletions cut 10 bases from V and 8 bases from J, with 12 bases between. CDR3 nucleotides: TGTGCCACAGCAGTGGGAGATGAGCAGTTCTTC. It codes for CATAVGDEQFF.

The chain combines TRBV3-1 (or the pseudogene TRBV3-2) with TRBJ2-1; TRBD2 aligns across 11 bases. CDR1 and CDR2 (germline): LGHDT, YNNKEL (reference sequence). V dropped 4 bases and J dropped 8; count of bases not matched to a gene: 7. This CDR3 is 15 amino acids long. CDR3 residues: CASSLRVAGGDEQFF. DNA for the CDR3: TGTGCCAGCAGCCTAAGGGTAGCGGGAGGGGATGAGCAGTTCTTC.

This chain links TRBV5-5 with TRBJ2-3; the D is unclear. Trimming took 3 bases from V and 5 from J, leaving 10 bases between them. This CDR3 comprises 13 residues. Germline CDR1 and CDR2: SGHKS and YYEKEE (reference sequence). In nucleotides, the CDR3 is TGTGCCAGCAGCTCTAAAGCGATAGATACGCAGTATTTT. Its protein is CASSSKAIDTQYF.

The chain links TRBV27 to TRBJ1-4, with D tentatively TRBD1 (6 bases). The ends were cut back, 4 bases at V and 8 bases at J, with 11 bases in the middle. The CDR3 extends over 13 amino acids. Germline CDR1 is MNHEY and CDR2 is SMNVEV (reference sequence). The CDR3 nucleotides are TGTGCCAGCAGTTCTTGGGGGGGCGAAAAACTGTTTTTT. It translates to CASSSWGGEKLFF.

The chain links TRBV3-1 (or the pseudogene TRBV3-2) to TRBJ1-2, with a tentative D call TRBD1 (5 bases). Germline V CDR1 and CDR2: LGHDT, YNNKEL (reference sequence). The CDR3 length is 15 residues. V lost 0 bases, J lost 4 bases, and 12 bases lay in between. CDR3 sequence reads: CASSQDWGGRYGYTF. The CDR3 DNA follows: TGTGCCAGCAGCCAAGATTGGGGCGGACGCTATGGCTACACCTTC.

V is TRBV27 and J is TRBJ1-5; TRBD1 aligns across 8 bases. Unmatched junction bases numbered 6, after V lost 5 bases and J lost 3 bases. The CDR3 has 15 amino acids. CDR1 and CDR2 (germline): MNHEY, SMNVEV (reference sequence). CDR3 sequence (DNA): TGTGCCAGCAGTCCATCGGGACAGGCCAATCAGCCCCAGCATTTT. Encoded protein: CASSPSGQANQPQHF.

The rearrangement links TRBV29-1 to TRBJ2-1, with 14 bases aligning to TRBD2. CDR1 is SQVTM, CDR2 ANQGSEA, per germline. Trimming removed 7 bases from V and 7 bases from J; junction bases left unmatched: 6. The CDR3 runs to 14 residues. The CDR3 loop is CSALGLAGVNEQFF. DNA for the CDR3: TGCAGCGCCCTGGGACTAGCGGGAGTGAATGAGCAGTTCTTC.

J is TRBJ1-4 and V is TRBV11-3, with no clear D. CDR1 SGHNT and CDR2 YENEEA come from the germline V gene. The CDR3 totals 16 residues. V lost 1 base, J lost 2 bases, and 11 bases lay in between. The CDR3 DNA sequence: TGTGCCAGCAGCTTAGGTGGTGCGGGGACTAATGAAAAACTGTTTTTT. It encodes CASSLGGAGTNEKLFF. Full variable domain (rest looked up from reference TRBV11-3 and TRBJ1-4): EAGVVQSPRYKIIEKKQPVAFWCNPISGHNTLYWYLQNLGQGPELLIRYENEEAVDDSQLPKDRFSAERLKGVDSTLKIQPAELGDSAVYLCASSLGGAGTNEKLFFGSGTQLSVL.

The chain links TRBV7-6 to TRBJ2-7; tentative D call: TRBD1 (6 bases). This CDR3 has 16 residues. Germline V CDR1 and CDR2: SGHVS, FNYEAQ. V gave up 4 bases and J gave up 3 bases, with 19 bases separating them. The DNA for the CDR3 is TGTGCCAGCAGCTCCCCGGAACTGGACAGCAACTACGAGCAGTACTTC. It yields the protein CASSSPELDSNYEQYF.

This clone was recorded a few times. The chain uses TRBV14 and TRBJ2-1; the D is unclear. V lost 4 bases to trimming and J lost 0 bases, with 7 bases between them. This CDR3 has 14 residues. From germline, CDR1 is SGHDN and CDR2 FVKESK. CDR3 sequence (DNA): TGTGCCAGCAGCCGTGAGTTCTCCTACAATGAGCAGTTCTTC. The encoded protein is CASSREFSYNEQFF.

This sequence joins TRBV6-1 and TRBJ2-5; weak D call: TRBD1 (6 bases). The CDR3 extends over 17 amino acids. The ends were cut back, 3 bases at V and 5 bases at J, with 22 bases in the middle. Germline values: CDR1 MNHNS, CDR2 SASEGT. This CDR3 is CASSEGVGRGTGETQYF. The CDR3 nucleotides read TGTGCCAGCAGTGAGGGAGTTGGCAGGGGCACAGGGGAGACCCAGTACTTC.

This rearrangement joins TRBV28 to TRBJ1-5; D is uncertain. The germline V gene has CDR1 MDHEN and CDR2 SYDVKM. The germline V and J ends were trimmed by 1 base and 5 bases, with 9 bases remaining between them. This CDR3 spans 14 amino acids. The DNA for the CDR3 is TGTGCCAGCAGTTTATTTGGGCGAGATCAGCCCCAGCATTTT. It codes for CASSLFGRDQPQHF.

The gene calls are TRBV5-1 and TRBJ2-5; 7 bases line up with TRBD1. V shed 2 bases, J shed 1 base, and the junction held 5 bases outside the gene matches. There are 15 residues in the CDR3. Looked up from germline, CDR1 is SGHRS and CDR2 is YFSETQ. CDR3 sequence: CASSLEQGFQETQYF. The CDR3 nucleotides read TGCGCCAGCAGCTTAGAACAGGGGTTCCAAGAGACCCAGTACTTC.

CDR3 residues: CASSLVGGESGTDTQYF. The CDR3 bases are TGCGCCAGCAGCTTGGTTGGGGGGGAGAGTGGCACAGATACGCAGTATTTT. The chain joins TRBV5-1 to TRBJ2-3; 7 nucleotides line up with TRBD2. Germline values: CDR1 SGHRS, CDR2 YFSETQ. The CDR3 has 17 amino acids. V was clipped by 0 bases and J by 1 base; unmatched bases: 8.

V and J are TRBV27 and TRBJ2-7, with TRBD2 identical over 10 bases. The CDR3 consists of 15 residues. Losses at the gene ends were 2 bases for V and 4 bases for J; bases not matched to a gene: 5. Germline loops: CDR1 MNHEY, CDR2 SMNVEV (reference sequence). DNA of the CDR3: TGTGCCAGCAGTTTAAGTCTAGCGGGAGTTTACGAGCAGTACTTC. As protein: CASSLSLAGVYEQYF.

The chain uses TRBV15 and TRBJ2-1; TRBD2 is a possible D gene (5 bases). The CDR3 runs 15 residues. With 1 base removed from V and 4 bases from J, the gap between germline ends came to 11 bases. Germline lookup yields CDR1 LNHNV and CDR2 YYDKDF (reference sequence). The CDR3 region has the DNA TGTGCCACCAGCAGAGGGGAGTTGGAATACAATGAGCAGTTCTTC. Encoded protein: CATSRGELEYNEQFF.